This T cell receptor (beta chain) was captured by sequencing in a study of T-cell memory formation after mild COVID-19. Overall study results and limits: Memory sampled before infection contained some responding clones, suggesting cross-reactive memory joined. Day 15 to 85 contracting clones showed balanced CD4/CD8; later expanders leaned CD4+.

Details on this clonotype: Antigen specificity is unknown.

Using constant-segment primers, 5'RACE produced TCR alpha and TCR beta cDNA libraries carrying sample barcodes and UMIs. Using its own MiXCR run on the 5' RACE reads, TCRdb lists one record per CDR3 protein. The repertoire holds hundreds of thousands of distinct CDR3 sequences, with about 20% as singletons. Source material: PBMCs or a T cell subset sorted from them (not recorded which). This sequence originates from an adult woman who had mild COVID-19 (a few samples of this study predate the infection). Cell type and time point are not known.

The CDR3, as DNA: TGCGCCAGCAGCGTGGCGGGGTCTCAGCCCCAGCATTTT. Its translation: CASSVAGSQPQHF. This chain links TRBV5-1 with TRBJ1-5; D is uncertain. The germline V gene has CDR1 SGHRS and CDR2 YFSETQ. The CDR3 is made up of 13 amino acids. Trimming took 4 bases from V and 6 from J, leaving 11 bases between them. Drawing the rest from reference TRBV5-1 and TRBJ1-5, the complete variable domain is KAGVTQTPRYLIKTRGQQVTLSCSPISGHRSVSWYQQTPGQGLQFLFEYFSETQRNKGNFPGRFSGRQFSNSRSEMNVSTLELGDSALYLCASSVAGSQPQHFGDGTRLSIL.